The next 16 T cell receptor beta chains were all read from a single sample in a study of CD8+ T cells in alopecia areata. cDNA prepared by RNA extraction and subsequent reverse transcription served as the template for sequencing. Sequencing used immunoSEQ multiplex PCR; TCRdb keeps in-frame clones, though not all of them. Of 130,000 or so clones listed, about 46% are singletons. Sequencing was performed on NKG2D-low CD8+ T cells sorted from blood. These receptors all stem from a human donor with alopecia areata.

This chain uses TRBV29-1 with TRBJ2-7; possibly TRBD1 for D (6 bases). Germline-derived CDR1 and CDR2 are SQVTM and ANQGSEA. CDR3 length: 14 amino acids. Deletions cut 0 bases from V and 7 bases from J, with 16 bases between. CDR3 amino acids: CSVEDGQGIGEQYF. CDR3 nucleotide sequence: TGCAGCGTTGAAGATGGGCAGGGGATTGGGGAGCAGTACTTC.

The rearrangement uses TRBV5-6 and TRBJ1-1; no reliable D call. Germline V gene lookup returns CDR1 SGHDT and CDR2 YYEEEE. The V gene lost 0 bases and the J gene lost 0 bases, with 9 bases spanning the gap. There are 15 residues in the CDR3. The DNA for the CDR3 is TGTGCCAGCAGCTTGGGAACGGGCATGAACACTGAAGCTTTCTTT. It translates to CASSLGTGMNTEAFF.

V and J are TRBV7-9 and TRBJ2-1, with 13 bases lining up with TRBD2. The CDR3 has 14 residues. Germline V gene sequence: CDR1 SEHNR, CDR2 FQNEAQ (reference sequence). The V and J ends lost 5 bases and 8 bases, in that order; junction bases with no gene match: 3. The CDR3 region is CASSRTSGSDEQFF. CDR3 nucleotide sequence: TGTGCCAGCAGCCGGACTAGCGGGAGTGATGAGCAGTTCTTC.

This clone was seen a handful of times. V usage is TRBV4-1 and J usage is TRBJ2-2; the D gene is possibly TRBD1 (5 bases). The V and J ends lost 3 bases and 1 base respectively, with 12 bases between them. The CDR3 consists of 16 residues. Germline CDR1 MGHRA, CDR2 YSYEKL. CDR3 in amino acids: CASSQVGRVNTGELFF. The CDR3 coding sequence is TGCGCCAGCAGCCAGGTCGGCAGGGTGAACACCGGGGAGCTGTTTTTT.

This clone was seen a few times. The chain combines TRBV27 with TRBJ1-2, with D maybe TRBD1 (5 bases). The CDR3 has 14 residues. Germline V gives CDR1 MNHEY, CDR2 SMNVEV (reference sequence). V lost 5 bases to trimming and J lost 2 bases, with 12 bases between them. CDR3 protein: CASSPGPVNYGYTF. The CDR3 DNA reads as TGTGCCAGCAGTCCGGGACCGGTGAACTATGGCTACACCTTC.

The rearrangement links TRBV6-1 to TRBJ2-5, with TRBD2 identical over 9 bases. Germline V gene data show CDR1 as MNHNS and CDR2 as SASEGT. V gave up 8 bases and J gave up 5 bases; unmatched junction bases: 9. CDR3 length: 14 residues. The CDR3 DNA sequence: TGTGCCAGCGGCCCGGCGGGGGGGCATGAGACCCAGTACTTC. As protein: CASGPAGGHETQYF.

The chain has TRBV7-9 and TRBJ2-7, with a weak D call TRBD2 (6 bases). Trimming pared 1 base from V and 2 bases from J, leaving 9 bases between. CDR1 is SEHNR and CDR2 is FQNEAQ in the germline V gene (reference sequence). This CDR3 has 14 residues. CDR3 coding DNA: TGTGCCAGCAGCTTAGGGGACTCACCCTACGAGCAGTACTTC. Protein product: CASSLGDSPYEQYF. Filled out from reference TRBV7-9 and TRBJ2-7, the complete variable domain reads DTGVSQNPRHKITKRGQNVTFRCDPISEHNRLYWYRQTLGQGPEFLTYFQNEAQLEKSRLLSDRFSAERPKGSFSTLEIQRTEQGDSAMYLCASSLGDSPYEQYFGPGTRLTVT.

This clone was seen a few times. The chain recombines TRBV19 with TRBJ2-1, with TRBD2 identical over 7 bases. The V and J ends lost 2 bases and 5 bases, in that order; junction bases with no gene match: 6. Germline-derived CDR1 and CDR2 are LNHDA and SQIVND (reference sequence). This CDR3 spans 15 amino acids. In nucleotides, the CDR3 is TGTGCCAGTAGTATATTCCTAGCGGAAAACAATGAGCAGTTCTTC. It translates to CASSIFLAENNEQFF.

This clone was detected once. The chain uses TRBV13 and TRBJ2-1, with 8 bases identical to TRBD2. From germline, CDR1 is PRHDT and CDR2 FYEKMQ (reference sequence). The CDR3 extends over 16 amino acids. V trimming: 5 bases; J trimming: 2 bases; junction bases outside the gene matches: 8. CDR3 residues: CASSVSGDVPYNEQFF. The CDR3 region has the DNA TGTGCCAGCAGCGTTAGCGGGGATGTCCCCTACAATGAGCAGTTCTTC.

This rearrangement joins TRBV29-1 to TRBJ2-1; D ambiguous. V dropped 7 bases and J dropped 0 bases, with 4 bases sitting between them. Germline CDR1 is SQVTM and CDR2 is ANQGSEA. The CDR3 has 11 residues. The CDR3: CSAASYNEQFF. The CDR3 DNA reads TGCAGCGCAGCCTCCTACAATGAGCAGTTCTTC.

The rearrangement links TRBV29-1 to TRBJ2-7; D gene ambiguous. Germline loops: CDR1 SQVTM, CDR2 ANQGSEA. CDR3 size: 11 residues. Deletions cut 2 bases from V and 5 bases from J, with 7 bases between. CDR3 DNA: TGCAGCGTTGAATGGGGTGACGAGCAGTACTTC. This translates into CSVEWGDEQYF.

This chain joins TRBV4-2 and TRBJ1-5; the match to TRBD1 covers 9 bases. Germline V lookup: CDR1 LGHNA, CDR2 YNFKEQ. The ends lost 0 bases at V and 9 bases at J; junction bases unmatched: 9. There are 16 residues in the CDR3. This CDR3 reads CASSQDVGTGHRPQHF. The CDR3 region has the DNA TGTGCCAGCAGCCAAGATGTCGGGACAGGGCACCGGCCCCAGCATTTT.

The CDR3: CASTEGGYDYGYTF. The CDR3 DNA follows: TGTGCCAGCACCGAAGGGGGGTATGACTATGGCTACACCTTC. The chain carries TRBV2 and TRBJ1-2; D possibly corresponds to TRBD1 (6 bases). The germline V gene encodes CDR1 SNHLY and CDR2 FYNNEI. With 7 bases removed from V and 3 bases from J, the gap between germline ends came to 15 bases. CDR3 length equals 14 residues.

This clone occurred a few times. V usage is TRBV28 and J usage is TRBJ2-7; no firm D call. Trimming left V 2 bases short and J 4 bases short, with 12 bases between. The CDR3 contains 14 residues. Per germline, CDR1 MDHEN and CDR2 SYDVKM. The CDR3 coding sequence is TGTGCCAGCAGTTTACTTGGTAGTGGGTACGAGCAGTACTTC. Translated, it gives CASSLLGSGYEQYF.

This clone was counted only a few times. The chain links TRBV29-1 to TRBJ1-2; D remains ambiguous. The germline CDR1 and CDR2 sequences are SQVTM and ANQGSEA. The CDR3 loop spans 14 amino acids. V dropped 2 bases and J dropped 4 bases, with 14 bases sitting between them. CDR3 sequence (DNA): TGCAGCGTTGAAAGAGGACCGCATGGCTATGGCTACACCTTC. Its translation is CSVERGPHGYGYTF.

This clone turned up a few times. The rearrangement uses TRBV6-1 and TRBJ2-5; a weak D match, TRBD2 (6 bases). There are 15 residues in the CDR3. Germline CDR1 is MNHNS and CDR2 is SASEGT. Trimming removed 5 bases from V and 2 bases from J, with 15 bases in between. CDR3 sequence (DNA): TGTGCCAGCAGTAAGGCGTCTGGGGGGCAAGAGACCCAGTACTTC. It specifies CASSKASGGQETQYF.